These T cell receptor beta chains were read from a single sample in a study of brain T cells in children with intractable seizures. Clones were sequenced by immunoSEQ multiplex PCR, and TCRdb holds only the in-frame ones, with some missing. The table has tens of thousands of clones, around nine tenths seen once. The sequences come from peripheral blood, collected at surgery. The receptors were sampled from a girl aged 2 to 10 with Rasmussen encephalitis and intractable seizures. CDR3s include the opening cysteine and the closing phenylalanine or tryptophan. Each record gives: V gene, D gene, CDR3 length, J gene, clone size, CDR3 DNA, CDR3 protein. A D gene is named only where the DNA matches it firmly. Size values are once, few and many counts, or a class for expanded clones, and some rows have none.

V gene: TRBV27; D gene: TRBD1; CDR3 length: 15; J gene: TRBJ2-2; clone size: .; CDR3 DNA: TGTGCCAGCAGGCCAGGACAGGGGCGACCCGGGGAGCTGTTTTTT; CDR3 protein: CASRPGQGRPGELFF
V gene: TRBV18; D gene: .; CDR3 length: 14; J gene: TRBJ1-2; clone size: .; CDR3 DNA: TGTGCCAGCTCACCAAGGATTGGGCTCGATGGCTACACCTTC; CDR3 protein: CASSPRIGLDGYTF
V gene: TRBV29-1; D gene: .; CDR3 length: 13; J gene: TRBJ2-7; clone size: .; CDR3 DNA: TGCAGCGTTGCCCTAATTTCTGGGGCCGAGCAGTACTTC; CDR3 protein: CSVALISGAEQYF
V gene: TRBV4-1; D gene: .; CDR3 length: 12; J gene: TRBJ1-4; clone size: .; CDR3 DNA: TGCGCCAGCAGCCAAATTTATGAAAAACTGTTTTTT; CDR3 protein: CASSQIYEKLFF
V gene: TRBV2; D gene: .; CDR3 length: 14; J gene: TRBJ2-7; clone size: .; CDR3 DNA: TGTGCCAGCAGTGAAGGGGACCGCGCCTACGAGCAGTACTTC; CDR3 protein: CASSEGDRAYEQYF
V gene: TRBV30; D gene: TRBD2; CDR3 length: 15; J gene: TRBJ2-3; clone size: .; CDR3 DNA: TGTGCCTGGAGTTTAAGCGGGGGGGCCACAGATACGCAGTATTTT; CDR3 protein: CAWSLSGGATDTQYF
V gene: TRBV28; D gene: TRBD1; CDR3 length: 14; J gene: TRBJ1-1; clone size: .; CDR3 DNA: TGTGCCAGCAGTTTGACAGGGAGCGACACTGAAGCTTTCTTT; CDR3 protein: CASSLTGSDTEAFF
V gene: TRBV2; D gene: TRBD1; CDR3 length: 14; J gene: TRBJ1-4; clone size: .; CDR3 DNA: TGTGCCAGCAGTTCAGGGGGCAGAAGCGAAAAACTGTTTTTT; CDR3 protein: CASSSGGRSEKLFF
V gene: TRBV12-3/TRBV12-4; D gene: .; CDR3 length: 13; J gene: TRBJ1-1; clone size: .; CDR3 DNA: TGTGCCAGCAGACCGCCCTTGGGTTCTGAAGCTTTCTTT; CDR3 protein: CASRPPLGSEAFF
V gene: TRBV7-9; D gene: .; CDR3 length: 15; J gene: TRBJ2-3; clone size: .; CDR3 DNA: TGTGCCAGCAGCCCTAATAGGGCCGACCCAGATACGCAGTATTTT; CDR3 protein: CASSPNRADPDTQYF
V gene: TRBV3-1/TRBV3-2; D gene: .; CDR3 length: 17; J gene: TRBJ2-2; clone size: .; CDR3 DNA: TGTGCCAGCAGCCAAGAGTGGGGGAGTGCGAACACCGGGGAGCTGTTTTTT; CDR3 protein: CASSQEWGSANTGELFF
V gene: TRBV5-1; D gene: .; CDR3 length: 14; J gene: TRBJ2-3; clone size: .; CDR3 DNA: TGCGCCAGCAGCTTACAGAAAAGGGGACGAACGCAGTATTTT; CDR3 protein: CASSLQKRGRTQYF
V gene: TRBV7-3; D gene: .; CDR3 length: 15; J gene: TRBJ2-1; clone size: once; CDR3 DNA: TGTGCCAGCAGTCAAGCGGGCTTCTCCTACAATGAGCAGTTCTTC; CDR3 protein: CASSQAGFSYNEQFF
V gene: TRBV10-2; D gene: .; CDR3 length: 16; J gene: TRBJ1-1; clone size: .; CDR3 DNA: TGCGCCAGCAGTCTACGGACTAGGGAGGCCGACACTGAAGCTTTCTTT; CDR3 protein: CASSLRTREADTEAFF
V gene: TRBV14; D gene: .; CDR3 length: 16; J gene: TRBJ1-1; clone size: once; CDR3 DNA: TGTGCCAGCAGCCAAGGAGGTGGGTTGTTAAACACTGAAGCTTTCTTT; CDR3 protein: CASSQGGGLLNTEAFF
V gene: TRBV11-3; D gene: TRBD1; CDR3 length: 16; J gene: TRBJ2-7; clone size: .; CDR3 DNA: TGTGCCAGCAGCGAAAAAGCAGGGACAGTCTCCTACGAGCAGTACTTC; CDR3 protein: CASSEKAGTVSYEQYF
V gene: TRBV11-2; D gene: .; CDR3 length: 17; J gene: TRBJ1-1; clone size: once; CDR3 DNA: TGTGCCAGCAGCTTAATTTGGCCCCGGGGAAAGAACACTGAAGCTTTCTTT; CDR3 protein: CASSLIWPRGKNTEAFF
V gene: TRBV20-1; D gene: .; CDR3 length: 14; J gene: TRBJ1-1; clone size: .; CDR3 DNA: TGCAGTGCTAGTGTCGGGATCTCGAACACTGAAGCTTTCTTT; CDR3 protein: CSASVGISNTEAFF
V gene: TRBV5-6; D gene: .; CDR3 length: 16; J gene: TRBJ2-3; clone size: once; CDR3 DNA: TGTGCCAGCAGTCCCCGCTGGGCCTTAAGGACAGATACGCAGTATTTT; CDR3 protein: CASSPRWALRTDTQYF
V gene: TRBV3-1/TRBV3-2; D gene: TRBD1; CDR3 length: 13; J gene: TRBJ1-2; clone size: .; CDR3 DNA: TGTGCCAGCAGCCAAGATCCCGACAGGGCTAGGACCTTC; CDR3 protein: CASSQDPDRARTF
V gene: TRBV29-1; D gene: TRBD1; CDR3 length: 14; J gene: TRBJ2-3; clone size: .; CDR3 DNA: TGCAGCGGAGACAGGGACGGTCAGACAGATACGCAGTATTTT; CDR3 protein: CSGDRDGQTDTQYF
V gene: TRBV12-3/TRBV12-4; D gene: .; CDR3 length: 13; J gene: TRBJ2-5; clone size: .; CDR3 DNA: TGTGCCAGCACGGGATGGGGTATCGAGACCCAGTACTTC; CDR3 protein: CASTGWGIETQYF
V gene: TRBV3-1/TRBV3-2; D gene: .; CDR3 length: 14; J gene: TRBJ1-1; clone size: .; CDR3 DNA: TGTGCCAGCAGCCAAGATTACCGGGGCACTGAAGCTTTCTTT; CDR3 protein: CASSQDYRGTEAFF
V gene: TRBV5-4; D gene: TRBD2; CDR3 length: 15; J gene: TRBJ2-7; clone size: .; CDR3 DNA: TGTGCCAGCAGGCCCGGGACTAGCTTCTCCTACGAGCAGTACTTC; CDR3 protein: CASRPGTSFSYEQYF
V gene: TRBV6-1; D gene: .; CDR3 length: 14; J gene: TRBJ1-1; clone size: .; CDR3 DNA: TGTGCCAGCAGTGAACGGGGAGCCTACACTGAAGCTTTCTTT; CDR3 protein: CASSERGAYTEAFF
V gene: TRBV10-2; D gene: .; CDR3 length: 12; J gene: TRBJ2-2; clone size: .; CDR3 DNA: TGCGCCAGCAGGGGGAACACCGGGGAGCTGTTTTTT; CDR3 protein: CASRGNTGELFF
V gene: TRBV4-2; D gene: TRBD2; CDR3 length: 19; J gene: TRBJ2-1; clone size: .; CDR3 DNA: TGTGCCAGCAGCCACCCAAGGGGGACTAGCGGGAGCTCCTACAATGAGCAGTTCTTC; CDR3 protein: CASSHPRGTSGSSYNEQFF
V gene: TRBV24-1; D gene: .; CDR3 length: 12; J gene: TRBJ2-7; clone size: .; CDR3 DNA: TGTGCCACCAGTCCCGGCGGGTACGAGCAGTACTTC; CDR3 protein: CATSPGGYEQYF
V gene: TRBV28; D gene: .; CDR3 length: 17; J gene: TRBJ2-1; clone size: .; CDR3 DNA: TGTGCCAGCAGTTTAGGAAACCGGGGGCCGTCCTACAATGAGCAGTTCTTC; CDR3 protein: CASSLGNRGPSYNEQFF
V gene: TRBV6-4; D gene: TRBD2; CDR3 length: 14; J gene: TRBJ2-3; clone size: .; CDR3 DNA: TGTGCCAGCAGTGAAAGCGGGGGGGCAGATACGCAGTATTTT; CDR3 protein: CASSESGGADTQYF
V gene: TRBV6-5; D gene: .; CDR3 length: 16; J gene: TRBJ1-3; clone size: .; CDR3 DNA: TGTGCCAGCAGTTACCAAACAGGACTCTCTGGAAACACCATATATTTT; CDR3 protein: CASSYQTGLSGNTIYF
V gene: TRBV25-1; D gene: .; CDR3 length: 12; J gene: TRBJ1-2; clone size: .; CDR3 DNA: TGTGCCAGCAGTGGACAGGTCTATGGCTACACCTTC; CDR3 protein: CASSGQVYGYTF
V gene: TRBV29-1; D gene: .; CDR3 length: 14; J gene: TRBJ2-5; clone size: .; CDR3 DNA: TGCAGCGTTGAATCCTTCCGGGGGCTGGGGACCCAGTACTTC; CDR3 protein: CSVESFRGLGTQYF
V gene: TRBV14; D gene: TRBD1; CDR3 length: 15; J gene: TRBJ2-7; clone size: .; CDR3 DNA: TGTGCCAGCAGCCTCGGGCAGGGGGAATCCTACGAGCAGTACTTC; CDR3 protein: CASSLGQGESYEQYF
V gene: TRBV5-6; D gene: .; CDR3 length: 15; J gene: TRBJ2-1; clone size: .; CDR3 DNA: TGTGCCAGCAGCTTCCGGGGAAGCTCCTACAATGAGCAGTTCTTC; CDR3 protein: CASSFRGSSYNEQFF
V gene: TRBV4-1; D gene: .; CDR3 length: 13; J gene: TRBJ1-5; clone size: .; CDR3 DNA: TGCGCCAGCAGCCAAGGAAGGAATCAGCCCCAGCATTTT; CDR3 protein: CASSQGRNQPQHF
V gene: TRBV6-2/TRBV6-3; D gene: .; CDR3 length: 15; J gene: TRBJ2-2; clone size: .; CDR3 DNA: TGTGCCAGCAGTCGGGACTTCTTGAGGACCGGGGAGCTGTTTTTT; CDR3 protein: CASSRDFLRTGELFF
V gene: TRBV6-4; D gene: .; CDR3 length: 16; J gene: TRBJ1-2; clone size: .; CDR3 DNA: TGTGCCAGCAGGGGGAAACAGGGCTCCGGGTACTTTGGCTACACCTTC; CDR3 protein: CASRGKQGSGYFGYTF
V gene: TRBV15; D gene: .; CDR3 length: 15; J gene: TRBJ1-1; clone size: once; CDR3 DNA: TGTGCCACCAGCAGGATGGGGGTGGGCCTTGGAGAAGCTTTCTTT; CDR3 protein: CATSRMGVGLGEAFF
V gene: TRBV29-1; D gene: .; CDR3 length: 15; J gene: TRBJ2-1; clone size: .; CDR3 DNA: TGCAGCGTTGAGGGGCTAGCGCTTTCCTACAATGAGCAGTTCTTC; CDR3 protein: CSVEGLALSYNEQFF
V gene: TRBV18; D gene: .; CDR3 length: 15; J gene: TRBJ2-2; clone size: .; CDR3 DNA: TGTGCCAGCTCGACTTCATGGGGGGACACCGGGGAGCTGTTTTTT; CDR3 protein: CASSTSWGDTGELFF
V gene: TRBV11-1; D gene: .; CDR3 length: 13; J gene: TRBJ1-4; clone size: .; CDR3 DNA: TGTGCCAGCAGCTTAGACCAGAATGAAAAACTGTTTTTT; CDR3 protein: CASSLDQNEKLFF
V gene: TRBV3-1/TRBV3-2; D gene: .; CDR3 length: 16; J gene: TRBJ1-2; clone size: .; CDR3 DNA: TGTGCCAGCAGCCAAGATCAAAGGCTCTTTAACTATGGCTACACCTTC; CDR3 protein: CASSQDQRLFNYGYTF
V gene: TRBV12-3/TRBV12-4; D gene: .; CDR3 length: 13; J gene: TRBJ1-1; clone size: few; CDR3 DNA: TGTGCCAGCAGTTATGCCGGGGGCACTGAAGCTTTCTTT; CDR3 protein: CASSYAGGTEAFF
V gene: TRBV27; D gene: .; CDR3 length: 16; J gene: TRBJ2-1; clone size: .; CDR3 DNA: TGTGCCAGCAGGGGACCAACCCTCCGTACCTACAATGAGCAGTTCTTC; CDR3 protein: CASRGPTLRTYNEQFF
V gene: TRBV9; D gene: .; CDR3 length: 12; J gene: TRBJ2-2; clone size: .; CDR3 DNA: TGTGCCAGCAGACCGAACACCGGGGAGCTGTTTTTT; CDR3 protein: CASRPNTGELFF
V gene: TRBV12-3/TRBV12-4; D gene: .; CDR3 length: 13; J gene: TRBJ1-2; clone size: .; CDR3 DNA: TGTGCCAGCAGTCCCTCTGTCCGGGTTGGCTACACCTTC; CDR3 protein: CASSPSVRVGYTF
V gene: TRBV6-5; D gene: .; CDR3 length: 14; J gene: TRBJ1-2; clone size: .; CDR3 DNA: TGTGCCAGCAGAGCGACAGCCATGACCGTGGCTGACACCTTC; CDR3 protein: CASRATAMTVADTF
V gene: TRBV10-3; D gene: TRBD1; CDR3 length: 14; J gene: TRBJ1-2; clone size: .; CDR3 DNA: TGTGCCATCAGTGCCCGGGACAGGGGGTTTGGCTACACCTTC; CDR3 protein: CAISARDRGFGYTF
V gene: TRBV7-2; D gene: .; CDR3 length: 16; J gene: TRBJ2-7; clone size: .; CDR3 DNA: TGTGCCAGCAGCTTAGGCTCCCAGGGGACTACCTACGAGCAGTACTTC; CDR3 protein: CASSLGSQGTTYEQYF
V gene: TRBV24-1; D gene: .; CDR3 length: 16; J gene: TRBJ2-1; clone size: once; CDR3 DNA: TGTGCCACCAGTGATTTGGGGGTATCTACTGGGAGTGAGCAGTTCTTC; CDR3 protein: CATSDLGVSTGSEQFF